The 26 T cell receptor beta chains below were found in one sample sequenced in a study of blood T cell repertoires in COVID-19. The method was immunoSEQ multiplex PCR; TCRdb's version includes in-frame clones alone and lacks a portion of them. This sample has 150,000 to 200,000 clones, with around 87% found just once. Input material: peripheral blood. The source of these receptors is a woman in her 70s with COVID-19, enrolled during active disease.

Concerning this clone itself: The same CDR3 is also encoded by other DNA sequences in this sample. The chain is built from TRBV28 and TRBJ1-2; D unclear. The CDR3 runs to 12 residues. Looked up from germline, CDR1 is MDHEN and CDR2 is SYDVKM. V was shortened by 4 bases and J by 2 bases, with 5 bases between the two germline ends. The CDR3 here is CASSSTNYGYTF. In DNA, the CDR3 is TGTGCCAGCAGTTCCACAAACTATGGCTACACCTTC.

This sequence joins TRBV14 and TRBJ1-3; no clear D. In germline, CDR1 is SGHDN, CDR2 FVKESK. Trimming took 1 base from V and 0 from J, leaving 10 bases between them. The CDR3 runs 16 residues. The CDR3 loop is CASSQASLPSGNTIYF. The DNA of the CDR3 is TGTGCCAGCAGCCAAGCGTCACTGCCCTCTGGAAACACCATATATTTT.

The chain recombines TRBV15 with TRBJ2-6; 14 nucleotides line up with TRBD2. CDR1 LNHNV and CDR2 YYDKDF come from the germline V gene (reference sequence). The CDR3 consists of 19 residues. With 3 bases clipped from V and 0 bases from J, the junction kept 4 bases outside the gene matches. Written as DNA, the CDR3 is TGTGCCACCAGCAGGACTAGCGGGAGGGTACTCTCTGGGGCCAACGTCCTGACTTTC. Its translation: CATSRTSGRVLSGANVLTF.

The chain couples TRBV28 to TRBJ1-5; D possibly corresponds to TRBD1 (5 bases). The germline V and J ends were trimmed by 5 bases and 6 bases, with 14 bases remaining between them. The CDR3 contains 14 residues. The germline V gene has CDR1 MDHEN and CDR2 SYDVKM. CDR3 nucleotides: TGTGCCAGCAGTGCGAACAGGAAGGGTCAGCCCCAGCATTTT. Amino acid sequence: CASSANRKGQPQHF.

The V and J genes are TRBV28 and TRBJ1-5; TRBD1 might be the D (5 bases). Per the germline V gene, CDR1 is MDHEN and CDR2 is SYDVKM. Trimming removed 6 bases at V and 1 base at J, with 13 bases between. This CDR3 spans 15 amino acids. The CDR3 protein is CASSRGHWSNQPQHF. DNA of the CDR3: TGTGCCAGCAGCCGAGGACACTGGAGCAATCAGCCCCAGCATTTT.

The V call is TRBV28, the J call TRBJ1-1; 11 bases align to TRBD1. The germline V gene encodes CDR1 MDHEN and CDR2 SYDVKM. With 7 bases clipped from V and 7 bases from J, the junction kept 11 bases outside the gene matches. This CDR3 comprises 15 residues. CDR3 nucleotide sequence: TGTGCCAGCATAAGGGGACAGGGGGAGGTTGATGAAGCTTTCTTT. Residues: CASIRGQGEVDEAFF.

The gene calls are TRBV7-2 and TRBJ2-3; D remains unclear. The V gene's germline CDR1 is SGHTA and CDR2 FQGNSA. The CDR3 loop spans 11 amino acids. V gave up 4 bases and J gave up 7 bases, with 6 bases separating them. CDR3 in amino acids: CASSSTYTQYF. The CDR3 bases are TGTGCCAGCAGCTCCACTTATACGCAGTATTTT. The whole variable domain, filled in from reference TRBV7-2 and TRBJ2-3, reads GAGVSQSPSNKVTEKGKDVELRCDPISGHTALYWYRQSLGQGLEFLIYFQGNSAPDKSGLPSDRFSAERTGGSVSTLTIQRTQQEDSAVYLCASSSTYTQYFGPGTRLTVL.

A single count supports this clone. The rearrangement uses TRBV28 and TRBJ2-7, with a possible D match to TRBD1 (5 bases). Per germline, CDR1 MDHEN and CDR2 SYDVKM. The CDR3 contains 14 residues. Trimming removed 7 bases from V and 3 bases from J, with 16 bases in between. This chain's CDR3 is CASTPPGRDYEQYF. CDR3 coding DNA: TGTGCCAGCACTCCCCCAGGCAGGGACTACGAGCAGTACTTC.

This clone is a singleton in its sample. The chain links TRBV23-1 to TRBJ1-5; possible D gene TRBD1, 5 bases. TRBV23-1 is filed as an ORF, its function uncertain. The CDR3 runs to 13 residues. V shed 8 bases and J shed 1 base, with 9 bases lying between them. The CDR3 coding sequence is TGCGCCAGCTGGACACCAAGCAATCAGCCCCAGCATTTT. This gives the protein CASWTPSNQPQHF.

In DNA, the CDR3 is TGTGCCAGCAGACGGAGGGGCGGGGAGCTGTTTTTT. It codes for CASRRRGGELFF. The chain joins TRBV7-2 to TRBJ2-2, with D possibly matching TRBD2 (6 bases). Between the trimmed V and J ends, which lost 6 bases and 7 bases, there was a span of 9 bases. Germline V gene sequence: CDR1 SGHTA, CDR2 FQGNSA. This CDR3 has 12 residues.

The V and J genes are TRBV7-3 and TRBJ1-1, with TRBD1 matching over 7 bases. V lost 2 bases, J lost 4 bases, and 1 base stayed unmatched. Germline CDR1 SGHTA, CDR2 FQGTGA. This CDR3 has 13 residues. CDR3 region: CASSLQGGTEAFF. The CDR3 DNA sequence: TGTGCCAGCAGCTTACAGGGGGGCACTGAAGCTTTCTTT. The complete variable domain, with remaining parts taken from reference TRBV7-3 and TRBJ1-1, reads GAGVSQTPSNKVTEKGKYVELRCDPISGHTALYWYRQSLGQGPEFLIYFQGTGAADDSGLPNDRFFAVRPEGSVSTLKIQRTERGDSAVYLCASSLQGGTEAFFGQGTRLTVV.

CDR3 residues: CASSLGTSSLDTQYF. In DNA, the CDR3 is TGTGCCAGCAGCTTAGGGACATCCTCTTTAGATACGCAGTATTTT. The V gene is TRBV13, the J gene TRBJ2-3; no definite D call. V lost 0 bases to trimming and J lost 5 bases, with 12 bases between them. The germline V gene has CDR1 PRHDT and CDR2 FYEKMQ (reference sequence). This CDR3 has 15 amino acids. Full variable domain (rest looked up from reference TRBV13 and TRBJ2-3): AAGVIQSPRHLIKEKRETATLKCYPIPRHDTVYWYQQGPGQDPQFLISFYEKMQSDKGSIPDRFSAQQFSDYHSELNMSSLELGDSALYFCASSLGTSSLDTQYFGPGTRLTVL.

The chain has TRBV6-5 and TRBJ2-1, with a weak D call TRBD2 (6 bases). Deletions cut 4 bases from V and 7 bases from J, with 11 bases between. This CDR3 region has 13 residues. From germline, CDR1 is MNHEY and CDR2 SVGAGI. CDR3 sequence reads: CASSSPGGNEQFF. The CDR3 DNA is TGTGCCAGCAGTTCCCCCGGGGGTAATGAGCAGTTCTTC.

The J gene is TRBJ1-2, the V gene TRBV11-3; TRBD1 matches 7 bases. Per germline, CDR1 SGHNT and CDR2 YENEEA. This CDR3 contains 15 residues. The J segment lost 3 bases and the V segment lost 5 bases, leaving 9 bases of the junction unmatched. CDR3 region: CASSKQGQGYYGYTF. Written as DNA, the CDR3 is TGTGCCAGCAGCAAACAGGGGCAGGGGTACTATGGCTACACCTTC.

This chain uses TRBV28 with TRBJ2-7, with 8 bases identical to TRBD1. This CDR3 has 15 amino acids. The V and J ends lost 6 bases and 4 bases, in that order; junction bases with no gene match: 11. Germline-derived CDR1 and CDR2 are MDHEN and SYDVKM. The CDR3 nucleotides are TGTGCCAGCAGCCTCCGGGCAGGGGGCGTGTACGAGCAGTACTTC. Protein sequence: CASSLRAGGVYEQYF.

The chain has TRBV6-5 and TRBJ2-5; D possibly corresponds to TRBD2 (5 bases). The CDR3 covers 15 residues. The germline V and J ends were trimmed by 7 bases and 1 base, with 16 bases remaining between them. Germline assignment: CDR1 MNHEY and CDR2 SVGAGI. In DNA, the CDR3 is TGTGCCAGCACGGCCGGGAACTGGGGCCAAGAGACCCAGTACTTC. This translates into CASTAGNWGQETQYF.

The chain couples TRBV5-4 to TRBJ2-3; 10 bases are shared with TRBD1. The ends lost 4 bases at V and 4 bases at J; junction bases unmatched: 3. This CDR3 has 14 amino acids. Germline V gene data show CDR1 as SGHNT and CDR2 as YYREEE (reference sequence). Here the CDR3 reads CASSLTGGADTQYF. The CDR3 DNA sequence: TGTGCCAGCAGCCTGACAGGGGGCGCAGATACGCAGTATTTT.

The chain links TRBV12-3 or TRBV12-4 to TRBJ2-5, with no clear D. The V end lost 3 bases, the J end lost 4 bases, and 9 bases lay between the germline ends. The CDR3 spans 13 residues. In nucleotides, the CDR3 is TGTGCCAGCAGTTTGATTGGCGGAGAGACCCAGTACTTC. Amino acids: CASSLIGGETQYF.

The chain uses TRBV28 and TRBJ1-1; D remains unclear. Trimming stripped 3 bases from V and 0 bases from J, with 5 bases between. This CDR3 has 13 amino acids. Germline V lookup: CDR1 MDHEN, CDR2 SYDVKM. Written as DNA, the CDR3 is TGTGCCAGCAGTTTTATAATGAACACTGAAGCTTTCTTT. This encodes CASSFIMNTEAFF.

There are a few counts of this clone. The genes are TRBV29-1 and TRBJ1-2, with TRBD1 matching 9 bases. V shed 7 bases and J 8 bases; nucleotides not matched to a gene: 8. CDR3 length: 12 residues. Germline CDR1 is SQVTM and CDR2 is ANQGSEA. CDR3 residues: CSALQGARGYTF. Written as DNA, the CDR3 is TGCAGCGCTTTACAGGGGGCGAGGGGCTACACCTTC. Drawing the rest from reference TRBV29-1 and TRBJ1-2, the complete variable domain is SAVISQKPSRDICQRGTSLTIQCQVDSQVTMMFWYRQQPGQSLTLIATANQGSEATYESGFVIDKFPISRPNLTFSTLTVSNMSPEDSSIYLCSALQGARGYTFGSGTRLTVV.

CDR3 sequence (DNA): TGTGCCAGTAGTATCAACCGGGACAGCACTGAAGCTTTCTTT. Translating gives CASSINRDSTEAFF. This rearrangement joins TRBV19 to TRBJ1-1; 7 nucleotides line up with TRBD1. With V trimmed by 3 bases and J by 4 bases, 5 bases remained unmatched. Germline V gene data show CDR1 as LNHDA and CDR2 as SQIVND (reference sequence). The CDR3 extends over 14 amino acids. Looking up the rest from reference TRBV19 and TRBJ1-1 gives the full variable domain: DGGITQSPKYLFRKEGQNVTLSCEQNLNHDAMYWYRQDPGQGLRLIYYSQIVNDFQKGDIAEGYSVSREKKESFPLTVTSAQKNPTAFYLCASSINRDSTEAFFGQGTRLTVV.

The table lists this clone with a few counts. The chain links TRBV3-1 (or the pseudogene TRBV3-2) to TRBJ1-3; D not resolved. The CDR3 sequence is 13 residues long. Germline CDR1 and CDR2: LGHDT and YNNKEL (reference sequence). V lost 4 bases, J lost 4 bases, and 8 bases lay in between. The CDR3 loop is CASSLGSGNTIYF. CDR3 sequence (DNA): TGTGCCAGCAGCCTCGGGTCCGGAAACACCATATATTTT.

This chain joins TRBV2 and TRBJ2-5; possibly TRBD1 for D (5 bases). Trimming took off 4 bases at V and 2 bases at J, with 11 bases between the two ends. The CDR3 spans 14 residues. Germline V lookup: CDR1 SNHLY, CDR2 FYNNEI. The DNA for the CDR3 is TGTGCCAGCAGTGGACGGCGGACACAAGAGACCCAGTACTTC. Translation: CASSGRRTQETQYF.

The genes are TRBV6-2 or TRBV6-3 and TRBJ2-5; 12 nucleotides line up with TRBD2. The length of the CDR3 is 16 residues. CDR1 and CDR2 from the germline V gene are MNHEY and SVGEGT. Trimming cost V 4 bases and J 5 bases; bases outside gene matches: 8. CDR3 loop: CASSSLGLAGSETQYF. The CDR3 bases are TGTGCCAGCAGTTCTCTCGGACTAGCGGGATCGGAGACCCAGTACTTC.

The CDR3 sequence: CASSPGAIPYGYTF. CDR3 nucleotide sequence: TGTGCCAGCTCGCCAGGGGCGATACCCTATGGCTACACCTTC. The genes are TRBV19 and TRBJ1-2; the D gene is possibly TRBD1 (6 bases). V was trimmed by 9 bases and J by 4 bases, leaving 18 bases between them. Germline-derived CDR1 and CDR2 are LNHDA and SQIVND (reference sequence). The CDR3 consists of 14 residues.

The V call is TRBV30, the J call TRBJ2-3, with D tentatively TRBD1 (5 bases). Looked up from germline, CDR1 is GTSNPN and CDR2 is SVGIG (reference sequence). CDR3 length: 13 amino acids. V was clipped by 0 bases and J by 5 bases, with 9 bases between them. CDR3 region: CAWSVFRGDTQYF. In nucleotides, the CDR3 is TGTGCCTGGAGTGTATTTAGGGGAGATACGCAGTATTTT.